This TCR beta chain was sequenced in a study of cytomegalovirus exposure and HLA in healthy donors. As for the study in general: Earlier work reported approximately 110 million unique TCR beta sequences from about 180 million T cells.

V lost 4 bases and J lost 5, with 14 bases in between. The germline gives CDR1 SGHTA, CDR2 FQGTGA. The CDR3 runs to 14 residues. Study observations and caveats: Listed as cytomegalovirus-associated were 150 or so TCR beta chains.

The study ran its PCR with 60 Vbeta and 13 Jbeta primers. Some clones are missing from TCRdb's copy, which holds only in-frame ones; the method was immunoSEQ multiplex PCR. Of approximately 160,000 clones listed, roughly 82% are singletons. A remark on this clone: Its antigen is unknown.

Sequencing was done on a sample of PBMCs. The receptor comes from a girl aged 10-17 years in good health and CMV-seropositive. V gene TRBV7-3 combines with J gene TRBJ1-1, with D unresolved. The CDR3: CASSSAGIVTEAFF. CDR3 DNA sequence: TGTGCCAGCAGCTCGGCGGGAATCGTAACTGAAGCTTTCTTT.